This T cell receptor beta chain stems from a study of T cell responses to AZD1222 COVID-19 vaccine. Findings and caveats of the study: There were mostly white British donors and more females than males, and clonal diversity was possibly underestimated. Spike-specific TCR repertoires showed rising breadth and depth after two AZD1222 doses. All repertoire sampling was performed exclusively after the peak T cell response.

V was shortened by 3 bases and J by 10 bases, with 12 bases between the two germline ends. This CDR3 contains 12 residues. From germline, CDR1 is MDHEN and CDR2 SYDVKM. Some clones are missing from TCRdb's copy, which holds only in-frame ones; the method was immunoSEQ multiplex PCR. The table has 150,000 or so clones, 91% seen once. A remark on this clone: As yet, its antigen is unknown.

The sample was peripheral blood, taken 28 days after the second AZD1222 dose. The receptor's source is an adult who received the AZD1222 COVID-19 vaccine. The chain recombines TRBV28 with TRBJ1-1, with D tentatively TRBD1 (5 bases). This CDR3 reads CASSFRGFGAFF. Written as DNA, the CDR3 is TGTGCCAGCAGTTTCCGGGGGTTCGGAGCTTTCTTT.